This TCR beta chain was retrieved from a study of identical twins. This clonotype has ten or more counts. One entry per CDR3 protein results from TCRdb running MiXCR on the 5' RACE reads. The sample records about 460,000 distinct CDR3 sequences, 13% to 15% being singletons. V lost 3 bases, J lost 2 bases, and 9 bases stayed unmatched. The CDR3 is made up of 17 amino acids. The same data also went into a second study, on yellow fever vaccine responses in identical twins.

The chain joins TRBV12-3 or TRBV12-4 to TRBJ1-5; 8 nucleotides line up with TRBD1. The TCR comes from a woman younger than 35 in good health. The sample comprised CD4+ T cells sorted from blood. CDR3 DNA sequence: TGTGCCAGCAGTTTTTGGGCAGGGGGCGAAGGCAATCAGCCCCAGCATTTT. Its protein is CASSFWAGGEGNQPQHF.